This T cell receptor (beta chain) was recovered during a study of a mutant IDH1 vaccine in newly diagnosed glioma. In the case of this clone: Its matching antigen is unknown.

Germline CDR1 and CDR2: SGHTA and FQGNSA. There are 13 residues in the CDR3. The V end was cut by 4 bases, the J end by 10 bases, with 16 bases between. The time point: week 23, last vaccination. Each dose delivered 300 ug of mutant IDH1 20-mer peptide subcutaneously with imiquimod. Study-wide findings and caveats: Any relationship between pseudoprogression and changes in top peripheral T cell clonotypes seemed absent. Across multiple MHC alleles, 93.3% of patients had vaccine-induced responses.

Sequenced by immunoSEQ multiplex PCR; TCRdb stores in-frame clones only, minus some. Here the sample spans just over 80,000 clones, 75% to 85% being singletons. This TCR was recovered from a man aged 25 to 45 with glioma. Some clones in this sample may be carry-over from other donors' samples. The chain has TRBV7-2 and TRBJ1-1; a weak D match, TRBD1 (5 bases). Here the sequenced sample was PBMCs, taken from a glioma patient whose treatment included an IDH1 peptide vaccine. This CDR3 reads CASSYDSFSGAFF. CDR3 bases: TGTGCCAGCAGCTACGACAGTTTTTCCGGAGCTTTCTTT.